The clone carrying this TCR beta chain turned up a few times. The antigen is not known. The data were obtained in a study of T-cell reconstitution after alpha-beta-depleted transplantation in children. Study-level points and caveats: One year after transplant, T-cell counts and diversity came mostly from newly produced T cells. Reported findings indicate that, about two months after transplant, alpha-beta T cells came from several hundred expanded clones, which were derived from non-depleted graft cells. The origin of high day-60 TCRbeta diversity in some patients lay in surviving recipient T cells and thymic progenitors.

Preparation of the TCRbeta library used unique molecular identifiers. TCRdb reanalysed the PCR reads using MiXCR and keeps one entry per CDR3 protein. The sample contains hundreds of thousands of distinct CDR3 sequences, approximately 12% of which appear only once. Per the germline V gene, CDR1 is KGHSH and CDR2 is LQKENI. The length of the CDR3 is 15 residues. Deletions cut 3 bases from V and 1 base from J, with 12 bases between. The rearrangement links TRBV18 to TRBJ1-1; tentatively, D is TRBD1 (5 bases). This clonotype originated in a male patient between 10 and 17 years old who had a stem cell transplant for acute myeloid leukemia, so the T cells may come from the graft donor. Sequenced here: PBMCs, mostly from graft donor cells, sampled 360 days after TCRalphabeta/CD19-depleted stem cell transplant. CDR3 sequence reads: CASSPLGGGNTEAFF. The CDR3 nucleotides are TGTGCCAGCTCACCCTTGGGTGGGGGGAACACTGAAGCTTTCTTT.